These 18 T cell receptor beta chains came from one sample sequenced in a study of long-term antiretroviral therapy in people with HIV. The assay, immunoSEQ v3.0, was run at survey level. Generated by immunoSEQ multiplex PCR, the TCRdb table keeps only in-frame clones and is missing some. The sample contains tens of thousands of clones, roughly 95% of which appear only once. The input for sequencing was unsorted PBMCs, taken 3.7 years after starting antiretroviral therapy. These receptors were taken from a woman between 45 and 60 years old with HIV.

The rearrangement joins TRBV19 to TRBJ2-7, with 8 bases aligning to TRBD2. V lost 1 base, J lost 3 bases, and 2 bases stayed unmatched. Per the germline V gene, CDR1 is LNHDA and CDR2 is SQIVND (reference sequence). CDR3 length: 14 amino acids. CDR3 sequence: CASSIGGGFYEQYF. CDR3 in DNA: TGTGCCAGTAGTATAGGCGGGGGGTTCTACGAGCAGTACTTC. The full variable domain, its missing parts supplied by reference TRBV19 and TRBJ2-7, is DGGITQSPKYLFRKEGQNVTLSCEQNLNHDAMYWYRQDPGQGLRLIYYSQIVNDFQKGDIAEGYSVSREKKESFPLTVTSAQKNPTAFYLCASSIGGGFYEQYFGPGTRLTVT.

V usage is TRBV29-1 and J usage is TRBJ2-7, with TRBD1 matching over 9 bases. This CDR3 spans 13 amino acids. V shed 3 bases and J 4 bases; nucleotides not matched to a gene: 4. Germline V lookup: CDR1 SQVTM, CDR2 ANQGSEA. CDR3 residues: CSVEGQGRYEQYF. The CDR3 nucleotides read TGCAGCGTTGAGGGACAGGGAAGGTACGAGCAGTACTTC.

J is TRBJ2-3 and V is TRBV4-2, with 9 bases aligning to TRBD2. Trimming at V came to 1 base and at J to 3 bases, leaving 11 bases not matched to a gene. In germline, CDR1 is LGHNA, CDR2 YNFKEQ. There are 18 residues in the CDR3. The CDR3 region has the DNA TGTGCCAGCAGCCAAGTAGCCCGCGGGGGGGGCCGGACAGATACGCAGTATTTT. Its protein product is CASSQVARGGGRTDTQYF.

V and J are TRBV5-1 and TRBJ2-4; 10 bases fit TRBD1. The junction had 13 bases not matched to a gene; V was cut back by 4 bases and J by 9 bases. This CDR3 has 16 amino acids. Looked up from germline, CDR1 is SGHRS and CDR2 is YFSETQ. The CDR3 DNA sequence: TGCGCCAGCAGCCCTGACCCCGGACAGGGGGAAGGCATTCAGTACTTC. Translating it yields CASSPDPGQGEGIQYF.

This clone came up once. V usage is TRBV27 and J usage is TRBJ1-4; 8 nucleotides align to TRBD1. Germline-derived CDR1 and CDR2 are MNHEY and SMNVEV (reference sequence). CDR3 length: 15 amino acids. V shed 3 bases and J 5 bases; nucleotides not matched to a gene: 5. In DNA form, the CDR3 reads TGTGCCAGCAGTTTCCTCCGACAGGGGAATGAAAAACTGTTTTTT. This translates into CASSFLRQGNEKLFF.

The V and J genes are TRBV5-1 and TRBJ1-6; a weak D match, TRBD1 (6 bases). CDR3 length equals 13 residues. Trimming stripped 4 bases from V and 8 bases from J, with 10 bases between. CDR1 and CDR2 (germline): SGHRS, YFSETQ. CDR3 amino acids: CASSPEGDSPLHF. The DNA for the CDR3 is TGCGCCAGCAGCCCGGAGGGGGATTCACCCCTCCACTTT.

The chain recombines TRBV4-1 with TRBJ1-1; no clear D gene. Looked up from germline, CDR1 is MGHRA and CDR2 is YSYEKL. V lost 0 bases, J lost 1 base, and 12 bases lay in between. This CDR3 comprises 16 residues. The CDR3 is CASSQEVLGPNTEAFF. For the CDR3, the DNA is TGCGCCAGCAGCCAAGAAGTCCTCGGCCCGAACACTGAAGCTTTCTTT.

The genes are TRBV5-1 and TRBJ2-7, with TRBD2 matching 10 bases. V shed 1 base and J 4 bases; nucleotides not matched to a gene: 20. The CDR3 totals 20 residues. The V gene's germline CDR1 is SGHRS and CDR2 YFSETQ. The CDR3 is CASSLYVRGSPSGGTYEQYF. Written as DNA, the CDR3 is TGCGCCAGCAGCTTGTACGTAAGGGGGTCCCCTAGCGGGGGAACTTACGAGCAGTACTTC.

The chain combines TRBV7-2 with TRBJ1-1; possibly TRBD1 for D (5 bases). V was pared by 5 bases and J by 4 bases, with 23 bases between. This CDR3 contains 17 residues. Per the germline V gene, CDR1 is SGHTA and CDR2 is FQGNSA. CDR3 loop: CASSPGPLGSQATEAFF. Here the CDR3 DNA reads TGTGCCAGCAGCCCGGGACCATTAGGGTCGCAGGCCACTGAAGCTTTCTTT.

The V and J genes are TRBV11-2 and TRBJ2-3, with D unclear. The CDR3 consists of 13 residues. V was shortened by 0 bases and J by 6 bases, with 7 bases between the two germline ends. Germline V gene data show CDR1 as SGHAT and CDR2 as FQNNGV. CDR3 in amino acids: CASSLDRLDTQYF. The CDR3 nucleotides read TGTGCCAGCAGCTTAGATCGTTTGGATACGCAGTATTTT.

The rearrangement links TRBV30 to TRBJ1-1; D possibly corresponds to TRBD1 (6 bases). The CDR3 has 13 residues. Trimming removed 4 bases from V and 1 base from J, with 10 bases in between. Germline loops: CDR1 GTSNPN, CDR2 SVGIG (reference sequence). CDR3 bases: TGTGCCTGGATGGCGGACAGGAACACTGAAGCTTTCTTT. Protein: CAWMADRNTEAFF.

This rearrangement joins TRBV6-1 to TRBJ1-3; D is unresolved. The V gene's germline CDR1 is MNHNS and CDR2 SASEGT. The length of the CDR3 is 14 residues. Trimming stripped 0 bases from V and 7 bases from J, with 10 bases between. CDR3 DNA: TGTGCCAGCAGTGAAGCGTCGTTACGGAACACCATATATTTT. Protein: CASSEASLRNTIYF.

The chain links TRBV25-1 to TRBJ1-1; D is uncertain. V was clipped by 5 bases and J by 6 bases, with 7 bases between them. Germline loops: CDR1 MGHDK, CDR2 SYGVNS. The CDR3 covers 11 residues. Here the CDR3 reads CASSRGSEAFF. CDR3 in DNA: TGTGCCAGCAGTAGAGGGTCTGAAGCTTTCTTT.

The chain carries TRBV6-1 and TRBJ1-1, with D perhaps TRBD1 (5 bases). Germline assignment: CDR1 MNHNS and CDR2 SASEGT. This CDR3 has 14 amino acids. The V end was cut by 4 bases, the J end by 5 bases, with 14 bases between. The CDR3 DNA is TGTGCCAGCAGTGTTTCTCTTGGGGGTACTGAAGCTTTCTTT. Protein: CASSVSLGGTEAFF.

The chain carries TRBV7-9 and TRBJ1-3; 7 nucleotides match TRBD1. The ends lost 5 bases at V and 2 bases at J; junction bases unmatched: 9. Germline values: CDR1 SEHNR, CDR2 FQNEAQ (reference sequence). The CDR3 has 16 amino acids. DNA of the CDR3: TGTGCCAGCAGCCAGGTTACAGGGGAACCTGGAAACACCATATATTTT. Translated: CASSQVTGEPGNTIYF.

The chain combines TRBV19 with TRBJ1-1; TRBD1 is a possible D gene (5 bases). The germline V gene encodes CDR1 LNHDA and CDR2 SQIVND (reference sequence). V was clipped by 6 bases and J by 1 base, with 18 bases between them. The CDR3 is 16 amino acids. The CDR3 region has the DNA TGTGCCAGTAGCAGCCCCCCGGGGGTCCCGAACACTGAAGCTTTCTTT. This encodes CASSSPPGVPNTEAFF. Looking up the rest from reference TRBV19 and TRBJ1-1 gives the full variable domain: DGGITQSPKYLFRKEGQNVTLSCEQNLNHDAMYWYRQDPGQGLRLIYYSQIVNDFQKGDIAEGYSVSREKKESFPLTVTSAQKNPTAFYLCASSSPPGVPNTEAFFGQGTRLTVV.

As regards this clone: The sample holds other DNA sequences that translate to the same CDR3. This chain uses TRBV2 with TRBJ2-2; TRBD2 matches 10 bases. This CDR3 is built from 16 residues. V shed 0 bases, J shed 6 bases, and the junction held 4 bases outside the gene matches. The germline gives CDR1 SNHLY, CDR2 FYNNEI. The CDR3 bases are TGTGCCAGCAGTGAAGCGAAGCTAGCGGGGGCCGGGGAGCTGTTTTTT. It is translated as CASSEAKLAGAGELFF.

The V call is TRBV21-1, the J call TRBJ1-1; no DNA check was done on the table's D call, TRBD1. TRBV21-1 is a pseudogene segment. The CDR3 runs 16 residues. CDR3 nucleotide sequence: TGTGCCAGCAGCAAGGTGAATGACAGTCTGAACACTGAAGCTTTCTTT. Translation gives CASSKVNDSLNTEAFF.